This T cell receptor beta chain was identified during a study of T cell repertoires in cytomegalovirus infection. In the study overall: Both a matching HLA type and CMV infection were indicated by public TCR beta signatures.

TCRdb recomputed calls from the reads with MiXCR, one row per CDR3 protein. The sample holds approximately 110,000 distinct CDR3 sequences, around 45% seen once. The CDR3 length is 13 residues. V was shortened by 7 bases and J by 4 bases, with 13 bases between the two germline ends. The germline V gene has CDR1 MNHEY and CDR2 SMNVEV (reference sequence). For this clonotype: Its antigen is undetermined.

This sequence was found in a human donor in good health (CMV status not recorded). Some clones in this sample may be carry-over from other donors' samples. This material consisted of CD8+ T cells from cultured PBMCs, taken from culture after CMV antigen stimulation. V gene TRBV27 combines with J gene TRBJ1-1; possibly TRBD1 for D (5 bases). CDR3 nucleotides: TGTGCCAGCATCCCAGGGTCGGGCACTGAAGCTTTCTTT. Its translation is CASIPGSGTEAFF.